The entry below gives a single TCR beta chain sequence along with its context. This record comes from a study of blood T cell repertoires in COVID-19. On the study more broadly: Whether acute or convalescent, the COVID-19 samples came from the United States, Italy and Spain. Sources were T cells, B-cell-depleted T cells, or PBMCs; the material itself was cDNA or gDNA.

The V end was cut by 5 bases, the J end by 0 bases, with 12 bases between. CDR1 and CDR2 (germline): SEHNR, FQNEAQ (reference sequence). The CDR3 length is 15 residues. In the authors' workflow: Scientists estimated how many nucleated cells there were by amplifying reference gene primers. Data came from immunoSEQ multiplex PCR; TCRdb stores just in-frame clones and leaves some out. V, J and clone size are those of that table, while D and trimming were read from the DNA. The table lists 230,000 or so clones, 65% to 85% of them singletons. The clonotype comes from a man in his forties with active or convalescent COVID-19. The chain is built from TRBV7-9 and TRBJ2-3; weak D call: TRBD2 (7 bases). Sequenced: peripheral blood. The CDR3 here is CASSGAGASTDTQYF. The CDR3 DNA follows: TGTGCCAGCAGCGGCGCGGGGGCCAGCACAGATACGCAGTATTTT.